Listed below are T cell receptor beta chains from one sample, sequenced in a study of PD-1 blockade in classical Hodgkin lymphoma. The protocol was immunoSEQ multiplex PCR, while the TCRdb copy is restricted to in-frame clones and leaves out a portion. The data hold 75,000 to 100,000 clones, with roughly 80% observed a single time. The source material was peripheral blood mononuclear cells (PBMCs), sampled before the second cycle of nivolumab. These receptors all stem from a human donor with classical Hodgkin lymphoma. Each CDR3 is given without its conserved first and last residue. Part of the rows lack a size; the others show once, few, many or a class for expanded clones.

j_call | clone_size | v_call | cdr3_aa
TRBJ1-3 | NA | TRBV2 | ASSEQGAGNTIY
TRBJ2-1 | NA | TRBV29-1 | SATSGIDNDQF
TRBJ1-2 | NA | TRBV29-1 | SVVGRGRRVDGYT
TRBJ2-1 | NA | TRBV28 | ASSPTGTSREQF
TRBJ2-1 | NA | TRBV7-8 | GAGDRAMGEQF
TRBJ1-2 | few | TRBV11-2 | ASSPGTGYGYT
TRBJ2-7 | NA | TRBV7-8 | ASSLVEASGTYEQY
TRBJ2-2 | NA | TRBV11-3 | ASSQTGGAPGELF
TRBJ2-2 | NA | TRBV2 | ASRRSTSATGELF
TRBJ2-4 | NA | TRBV6-5 | ASRSGDLGDIQY
TRBJ2-2 | NA | TRBV11-3 | ASSPRAPNTAGELF